This entry concerns a single TCR beta chain. The antigen remains undetermined. Profiling relied on immunoSEQ multiplex PCR, and the TCRdb table lists in-frame clones only, not all of them. The table includes some 150,000 clones, 94% detected once. The sample originates from a study of T cell responses to AZD1222 COVID-19 vaccine. Findings of the study overall: CD4 TCRs covered the whole spike, strongest at regions 160-218 and 743-854. It should be noted that donors were predominantly white British and more often female, and clonal diversity was possibly underestimated.

Trimming cost V 3 bases and J 7 bases; bases outside gene matches: 9. Germline-derived CDR1 and CDR2 are MNHEY and SMNVEV (reference sequence). The CDR3 length is 16 residues. The specimen comprised peripheral blood, sampled on day 0 of AZD1222 vaccination. The chain recombines TRBV27 with TRBJ2-1; 10 positions agree with TRBD2. The receptor was isolated from an adult in good health. CDR3 sequence reads: CASSLLLAGGGNEQFF. The CDR3 region has the DNA TGTGCCAGCAGTTTGCTTTTAGCGGGGGGTGGTAATGAGCAGTTCTTC.